This T cell receptor beta chain came from a study of control samples from healthy donors and cancer patients. A few counts support this clone. Generated by immunoSEQ multiplex PCR, the TCRdb table keeps only in-frame clones and is missing some. Among 150,000 to 200,000 clones listed, around 90% were seen once. Trimming shortened V by 0 bases and J by 9 bases, and 13 bases separated the two germline ends. Germline V gene lookup returns CDR1 SGHDT and CDR2 YYEEEE. CDR3 length equals 13 residues. The V gene is TRBV5-6, the J gene TRBJ2-7; D unclear. The origin of this receptor is a woman in her 50s in good health. The source material was blood. CDR3 nucleotide sequence: TGTGCCAGCAGCTTGGGACGTCCGAACGGGCAGTACTTC. As protein: CASSLGRPNGQYF.